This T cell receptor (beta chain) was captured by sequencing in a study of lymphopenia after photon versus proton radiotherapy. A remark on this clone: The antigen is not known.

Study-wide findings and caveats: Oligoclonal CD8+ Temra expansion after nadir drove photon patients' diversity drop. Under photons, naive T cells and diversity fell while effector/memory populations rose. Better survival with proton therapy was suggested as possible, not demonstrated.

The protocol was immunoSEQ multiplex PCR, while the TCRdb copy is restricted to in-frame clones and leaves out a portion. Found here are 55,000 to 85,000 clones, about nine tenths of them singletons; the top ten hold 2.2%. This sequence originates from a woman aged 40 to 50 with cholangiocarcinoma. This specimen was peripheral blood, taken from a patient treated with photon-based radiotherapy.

The CDR3 protein is CAWSGGLAATLTPNTGELFF. In DNA, the CDR3 is TGTGCCTGGAGTGGGGGGCTAGCGGCCACACTGACTCCGAACACCGGGGAGCTGTTTTTT. This rearrangement joins TRBV30 to TRBJ2-2; perhaps TRBD2 as D (7 bases). The CDR3 is 20 residues long. V lost 1 base to trimming and J lost 0 bases, with 24 bases between them. Germline CDR1 and CDR2: GTSNPN and SVGIG (reference sequence).